The 32 T cell receptor beta chains in this list originate from one sample, sequenced in a study of cytomegalovirus exposure and HLA in healthy donors. A multiplex PCR was run with 60 Vbeta primers and 13 Jbeta primers. TCRdb keeps only in-frame clones here, not all; method: immunoSEQ multiplex PCR. The sample consists of about 130,000 clones, roughly 70% of them appearing once. Sequencing used PBMCs. The receptors here all came from a man aged 35 to 55 in good health and CMV-seronegative.

V usage is TRBV28 and J usage is TRBJ2-7; 10 nucleotides align to TRBD1. Trimming at V came to 5 bases and at J to 4 bases, leaving 8 bases not matched to a gene. This CDR3 contains 15 residues. From germline, CDR1 is MDHEN and CDR2 SYDVKM. The CDR3 DNA is TGTGCCAGCAGTCTCGGGACAGGGGCGCGGTACGAGCAGTACTTC. Amino acid sequence: CASSLGTGARYEQYF.

V and J are TRBV30 and TRBJ2-7; D possibly corresponds to TRBD1 (6 bases). V gave up 2 bases and J gave up 3 bases, with 11 bases separating them. This CDR3 contains 13 residues. The germline CDR1 and CDR2 sequences are GTSNPN and SVGIG (reference sequence). In DNA, the CDR3 is TGTGCCTGGAGTTTGGTAGGGGGCTACGAGCAGTACTTC. It codes for CAWSLVGGYEQYF.

J is TRBJ1-5 and V is TRBV6-1; no firm D call. The germline V gene has CDR1 MNHNS and CDR2 SASEGT. The CDR3 sequence is 13 residues long. The V gene lost 2 bases and the J gene lost 7 bases, with 9 bases spanning the gap. The CDR3 DNA follows: TGTGCCAGCAGTGAACCCGAGGAACAGCCCCAGCATTTT. Translation gives CASSEPEEQPQHF.

In the case of this clone: Other nucleotide sequences from this sample produce the same CDR3. This chain connects TRBV30 to TRBJ2-1; maybe TRBD1 (8 bases). CDR3 length equals 14 residues. The V gene's germline CDR1 is GTSNPN and CDR2 SVGIG (reference sequence). The V gene lost 4 bases and the J gene lost 7 bases, with 17 bases spanning the gap. The CDR3 DNA follows: TGTGCCTGGAAACCAGGACAGGGAGGGAATGAGCAGTTCTTC. This encodes CAWKPGQGGNEQFF.

The chain has TRBV12-5 and TRBJ1-3; 7 nucleotides match TRBD1. Per the germline V gene, CDR1 is LGHNT and CDR2 is FRNRAP. This CDR3 has 15 amino acids. The J segment lost 6 bases and the V segment lost 4 bases, leaving 9 bases of the junction unmatched. CDR3 coding DNA: TGTGCTAGTGGTTGGGGACAGTCTCTGGAAAACACCATATATTTT. Encoded protein: CASGWGQSLENTIYF.

This clone occurred a few times. This chain joins TRBV28 and TRBJ2-3, with D hard to call. The V and J ends lost 6 bases and 4 bases respectively, with 8 bases between them. The length of the CDR3 is 12 residues. CDR1 is MDHEN and CDR2 is SYDVKM in the germline V gene. CDR3 protein: CASSLPPDTQYF. CDR3 in DNA: TGTGCCAGCAGCCTCCCCCCAGATACGCAGTATTTT.

This clone was observed a handful of times. The V gene is TRBV6-1, the J gene TRBJ1-4; D is uncertain. Germline V CDR1 and CDR2: MNHNS, SASEGT. Trimming pared 7 bases from V and 4 bases from J, leaving 4 bases between. The CDR3 contains 11 residues. This CDR3 is CASTYNEKLFF. CDR3 coding DNA: TGTGCCAGCACCTATAATGAAAAACTGTTTTTT.

Only a few counts were recorded for this clone. The gene calls are TRBV11-3 and TRBJ2-1; D is uncertain. CDR1 and CDR2 from the germline V gene are SGHNT and YENEEA. V dropped 0 bases and J dropped 8 bases, with 5 bases sitting between them. CDR3 length: 12 residues. DNA of the CDR3: TGTGCCAGCAGCTTAGATTATGATGAGCAGTTCTTC. Amino acid sequence: CASSLDYDEQFF.

The chain is built from TRBV29-1 and TRBJ1-3, with a weak D call TRBD1 (5 bases). The germline V gene encodes CDR1 SQVTM and CDR2 ANQGSEA. The CDR3 covers 13 residues. V was shortened by 3 bases and J by 4 bases, with 10 bases between the two germline ends. The CDR3 loop reads CSVESQGGNTIYF. CDR3 nucleotides: TGCAGCGTTGAGTCGCAGGGCGGAAACACCATATATTTT.

This clone has just one count. The chain links TRBV6-5 to TRBJ1-5; no firm D call. Germline V CDR1 and CDR2: MNHEY, SVGAGI. The CDR3 covers 13 residues. V lost 0 bases and J lost 7, with 7 bases in between. Here the CDR3 reads CASSYSNFQPQHF. CDR3 nucleotide sequence: TGTGCCAGCAGTTACTCCAACTTCCAGCCCCAGCATTTT.

The genes are TRBV25-1 and TRBJ2-4, with a tentative D call TRBD1 (5 bases). V was trimmed by 1 base and J by 10 bases, leaving 20 bases between them. Germline CDR1 and CDR2: MGHDK and SYGVNS. The CDR3 sequence is 16 residues long. In DNA, the CDR3 is TGTGCCAGCAGTGAATTGGGCGACAGAGGCCTAGGGATTCAGTACTTC. Protein product: CASSELGDRGLGIQYF.

This clone has just a few counts. The rearrangement uses TRBV6-5 and TRBJ2-3, with TRBD2 as a possible D gene (6 bases). Trimming removed 5 bases from V and 0 bases from J, with 12 bases in between. Germline V gene sequence: CDR1 MNHEY, CDR2 SVGAGI. CDR3 size: 15 residues. In DNA form, the CDR3 reads TGTGCCAGCAGTAGGGCCGGGGGTAGCACAGATACGCAGTATTTT. Its translation is CASSRAGGSTDTQYF.

About this clone itself: Other DNA sequences in this sample translate to the same CDR3. The chain recombines TRBV28 with TRBJ1-2; 10 bases match TRBD1. This CDR3 spans 14 amino acids. Germline CDR1 is MDHEN and CDR2 is SYDVKM. Losses at the gene ends were 5 bases for V and 4 bases for J; bases not matched to a gene: 4. The CDR3 region is CASSAGQGPYGYTF. In DNA, the CDR3 is TGTGCCAGCAGTGCGGGACAGGGGCCCTATGGCTACACCTTC.

Worth noting for this clone: Other DNA sequences in this specimen translate into the identical CDR3. This chain links TRBV11-3 with TRBJ1-6, with 11 bases identical to TRBD1. Germline V lookup: CDR1 SGHNT, CDR2 YENEEA. The trim removed 5 bases at V and 8 bases at J, leaving 2 bases unmatched. The CDR3 extends over 14 amino acids. DNA for the CDR3: TGTGCCAGCAGCCCGGGACAGGGGGATTCACCCCTCCACTTT. Its protein product is CASSPGQGDSPLHF.

This clone turned up a few times. The gene calls are TRBV30 and TRBJ1-4, with TRBD1 matching over 9 bases. Germline values: CDR1 GTSNPN, CDR2 SVGIG (reference sequence). V lost 6 bases and J lost 4; bases outside the gene matches: 12. The CDR3 totals 16 residues. The CDR3 DNA follows: TGTGCCTGTGGCGGGACAGGGTCCTCCTTTAATGAAAAACTGTTTTTT. Protein product: CACGGTGSSFNEKLFF.

The chain joins TRBV5-1 to TRBJ2-1, with 9 bases that match TRBD1. V shed 4 bases and J 5 bases; nucleotides not matched to a gene: 4. Germline lookup yields CDR1 SGHRS and CDR2 YFSETQ. The CDR3 is made up of 14 amino acids. Here the CDR3 DNA reads TGCGCCAGCAGCGAAAGGACAGGGGACAATGAGCAGTTCTTC. This codes for CASSERTGDNEQFF.

V usage is TRBV7-9 and J usage is TRBJ1-2, with 9 nucleotides matching TRBD1. The J segment lost 6 bases and the V segment lost 3 bases, leaving 2 bases of the junction unmatched. The germline V gene encodes CDR1 SEHNR and CDR2 FQNEAQ (reference sequence). CDR3 size: 13 residues. CDR3 DNA: TGTGCCAGCAGCTTCGGACAGGGGAATGGCTACACCTTC. As protein: CASSFGQGNGYTF.

CDR3 sequence reads: CASSIWTGQSGAKQYF. The CDR3 DNA follows: TGTGCCAGCAGCATTTGGACCGGACAGTCCGGAGCTAAGCAGTACTTC. The J gene is TRBJ2-7, the V gene TRBV28; TRBD1 might be the D (6 bases). Per the germline V gene, CDR1 is MDHEN and CDR2 is SYDVKM. This CDR3 region has 16 residues. V was shortened by 6 bases and J by 8 bases, with 26 bases between the two germline ends.

The chain combines TRBV30 with TRBJ1-5, with D perhaps matching TRBD1 (6 bases). V was cut by 2 bases and J by 5 bases, with 13 bases left in between. CDR1 GTSNPN and CDR2 SVGIG come from the germline V gene (reference sequence). The CDR3 consists of 14 residues. For the CDR3, the DNA is TGTGCCTGGAGTTTGACCGGGACATATCAGCCCCAGCATTTT. Amino acid sequence: CAWSLTGTYQPQHF.

J is TRBJ2-3 and V is TRBV5-8; maybe TRBD2 (6 bases). CDR3 length: 13 amino acids. Germline loops: CDR1 SGHTS, CDR2 YDEGEE. V was pared by 1 base and J by 7 bases, with 10 bases between. CDR3 bases: TGTGCCAGCAGCTTGCCTAGCGTGAATACGCAGTATTTT. The encoded protein is CASSLPSVNTQYF.

The chain couples TRBV10-3 to TRBJ1-5, with D perhaps matching TRBD1 (5 bases). Germline V gene lookup returns CDR1 ENHRY and CDR2 SYGVKD. There are 16 residues in the CDR3. V was trimmed by 5 bases and J by 0 bases, leaving 14 bases between them. The CDR3 loop is CAISPQAMLSNQPQHF. In nucleotides, the CDR3 is TGTGCCATCAGTCCACAGGCGATGCTTAGCAATCAGCCCCAGCATTTT.

This clone was seen only a few times. This CDR3 is CASRADRGAEAFF. CDR3 nucleotides: TGTGCCAGCAGGGCCGACAGGGGGGCTGAAGCTTTCTTT. The chain has TRBV2 and TRBJ1-1; TRBD1 matches at 9 bases. The germline gives CDR1 SNHLY, CDR2 FYNNEI. V shed 6 bases and J 6 bases; nucleotides not matched to a gene: 5. This CDR3 is 13 amino acids long.

The J gene is TRBJ2-7, the V gene TRBV4-3; tentative D call: TRBD1 (5 bases). CDR3 size: 18 residues. Germline CDR1 LGHNA, CDR2 YSLEER. Trimming took 0 bases from V and 0 from J, leaving 18 bases between them. The CDR3 DNA reads TGCGCCAGCAGCCAAGATCTGTCCACAGGTGAATTCTCCTACGAGCAGTACTTC. As protein: CASSQDLSTGEFSYEQYF.

This chain joins TRBV6-5 and TRBJ2-5, with 7 nucleotides matching TRBD2. The trim removed 6 bases at V and 2 bases at J, leaving 9 bases unmatched. Germline V gene sequence: CDR1 MNHEY, CDR2 SVGAGI. CDR3 length: 15 amino acids. CDR3: CASSHPPGGQETQYF. In nucleotides, the CDR3 is TGTGCCAGCAGCCACCCCCCCGGGGGGCAAGAGACCCAGTACTTC.

V usage is TRBV6-5 and J usage is TRBJ2-2; D remains ambiguous. V lost 2 bases and J 7 bases, leaving 14 bases between the germline ends. Germline V gene sequence: CDR1 MNHEY, CDR2 SVGAGI. This CDR3 spans 15 amino acids. Written as DNA, the CDR3 is TGTGCCAGCAGTTACCCCGCCGGCCGAGGCGGGGAGCTGTTTTTT. Translated: CASSYPAGRGGELFF.

This chain joins TRBV6-5 and TRBJ1-2, with 7 bases fitting TRBD1. V trimming: 8 bases; J trimming: 4 bases; junction bases outside the gene matches: 10. There are 14 residues in the CDR3. Germline V gene data show CDR1 as MNHEY and CDR2 as SVGAGI. The CDR3 DNA follows: TGTGCCAGCGGATACAGGGGCTTCGGCTATGGCTACACCTTC. This codes for CASGYRGFGYGYTF.

This sequence joins TRBV2 and TRBJ2-5; perhaps TRBD1 as D (5 bases). The germline V gene encodes CDR1 SNHLY and CDR2 FYNNEI. This CDR3 has 13 residues. V was clipped by 8 bases and J by 2 bases, with 12 bases between them. CDR3 residues: CASLRAEQETQYF. CDR3 nucleotides: TGTGCCAGCCTCAGGGCGGAACAAGAGACCCAGTACTTC.

The V gene is TRBV29-1, the J gene TRBJ2-5; 10 nucleotides match TRBD2. CDR1 and CDR2 (germline): SQVTM, ANQGSEA. This CDR3 is 13 amino acids long. Unmatched junction bases numbered 6, after V lost 6 bases and J lost 5 bases. Here the CDR3 reads CSVPGLAWETQYF. CDR3 DNA sequence: TGCAGCGTCCCGGGACTAGCGTGGGAGACCCAGTACTTC. The full variable domain, rest sourced from reference TRBV29-1 and TRBJ2-5, is SAVISQKPSRDICQRGTSLTIQCQVDSQVTMMFWYRQQPGQSLTLIATANQGSEATYESGFVIDKFPISRPNLTFSTLTVSNMSPEDSSIYLCSVPGLAWETQYFGPGTRLLVL.

The chain carries TRBV30 and TRBJ2-1; tentatively, D is TRBD2 (6 bases). The CDR3 spans 14 residues. V was cut by 2 bases and J by 7 bases, with 15 bases left in between. The germline V gene has CDR1 GTSNPN and CDR2 SVGIG (reference sequence). This CDR3 reads CAWSPGENRNEQFF. CDR3 nucleotide sequence: TGTGCCTGGAGTCCGGGGGAGAATAGGAATGAGCAGTTCTTC. Full variable domain (remainder filled in from reference TRBV30 and TRBJ2-1): SQTIHQWPATLVQPVGSPLSLECTVEGTSNPNLYWYRQAAGRGLQLLFYSVGIGQISSEVPQNLSASRPQDRQFILSSKKLLLSDSGFYLCAWSPGENRNEQFFGPGTRLTVL.

This rearrangement joins TRBV30 to TRBJ2-2, with 8 nucleotides matching TRBD1. Germline V gives CDR1 GTSNPN, CDR2 SVGIG (reference sequence). V trimming: 7 bases; J trimming: 6 bases; junction bases outside the gene matches: 7. This CDR3 spans 13 amino acids. CDR3 sequence: CAFDRGPAGELFF. CDR3 nucleotides: TGTGCCTTTGACAGGGGTCCGGCCGGGGAGCTGTTTTTT.

This clone showed up just a few times. This chain joins TRBV30 and TRBJ1-1; D possibly corresponds to TRBD1 (5 bases). CDR3 length equals 15 residues. The germline V and J ends were trimmed by 5 bases and 3 bases, with 19 bases remaining between them. Germline values: CDR1 GTSNPN, CDR2 SVGIG (reference sequence). CDR3 coding DNA: TGTGCCTGGTTAGGCGCGCTTGGGGGGTACACTGAAGCTTTCTTT. Its protein is CAWLGALGGYTEAFF.

The genes are TRBV10-3 and TRBJ2-7; 12 nucleotides match TRBD2. Germline CDR1 ENHRY, CDR2 SYGVKD. The CDR3 has 15 amino acids. V lost 7 bases, J lost 7 bases, and 11 bases stayed unmatched. The CDR3 loop reads CAIKRTSGDMGEQYF. The CDR3 DNA is TGTGCCATCAAGAGGACTAGCGGGGACATGGGGGAGCAGTACTTC.